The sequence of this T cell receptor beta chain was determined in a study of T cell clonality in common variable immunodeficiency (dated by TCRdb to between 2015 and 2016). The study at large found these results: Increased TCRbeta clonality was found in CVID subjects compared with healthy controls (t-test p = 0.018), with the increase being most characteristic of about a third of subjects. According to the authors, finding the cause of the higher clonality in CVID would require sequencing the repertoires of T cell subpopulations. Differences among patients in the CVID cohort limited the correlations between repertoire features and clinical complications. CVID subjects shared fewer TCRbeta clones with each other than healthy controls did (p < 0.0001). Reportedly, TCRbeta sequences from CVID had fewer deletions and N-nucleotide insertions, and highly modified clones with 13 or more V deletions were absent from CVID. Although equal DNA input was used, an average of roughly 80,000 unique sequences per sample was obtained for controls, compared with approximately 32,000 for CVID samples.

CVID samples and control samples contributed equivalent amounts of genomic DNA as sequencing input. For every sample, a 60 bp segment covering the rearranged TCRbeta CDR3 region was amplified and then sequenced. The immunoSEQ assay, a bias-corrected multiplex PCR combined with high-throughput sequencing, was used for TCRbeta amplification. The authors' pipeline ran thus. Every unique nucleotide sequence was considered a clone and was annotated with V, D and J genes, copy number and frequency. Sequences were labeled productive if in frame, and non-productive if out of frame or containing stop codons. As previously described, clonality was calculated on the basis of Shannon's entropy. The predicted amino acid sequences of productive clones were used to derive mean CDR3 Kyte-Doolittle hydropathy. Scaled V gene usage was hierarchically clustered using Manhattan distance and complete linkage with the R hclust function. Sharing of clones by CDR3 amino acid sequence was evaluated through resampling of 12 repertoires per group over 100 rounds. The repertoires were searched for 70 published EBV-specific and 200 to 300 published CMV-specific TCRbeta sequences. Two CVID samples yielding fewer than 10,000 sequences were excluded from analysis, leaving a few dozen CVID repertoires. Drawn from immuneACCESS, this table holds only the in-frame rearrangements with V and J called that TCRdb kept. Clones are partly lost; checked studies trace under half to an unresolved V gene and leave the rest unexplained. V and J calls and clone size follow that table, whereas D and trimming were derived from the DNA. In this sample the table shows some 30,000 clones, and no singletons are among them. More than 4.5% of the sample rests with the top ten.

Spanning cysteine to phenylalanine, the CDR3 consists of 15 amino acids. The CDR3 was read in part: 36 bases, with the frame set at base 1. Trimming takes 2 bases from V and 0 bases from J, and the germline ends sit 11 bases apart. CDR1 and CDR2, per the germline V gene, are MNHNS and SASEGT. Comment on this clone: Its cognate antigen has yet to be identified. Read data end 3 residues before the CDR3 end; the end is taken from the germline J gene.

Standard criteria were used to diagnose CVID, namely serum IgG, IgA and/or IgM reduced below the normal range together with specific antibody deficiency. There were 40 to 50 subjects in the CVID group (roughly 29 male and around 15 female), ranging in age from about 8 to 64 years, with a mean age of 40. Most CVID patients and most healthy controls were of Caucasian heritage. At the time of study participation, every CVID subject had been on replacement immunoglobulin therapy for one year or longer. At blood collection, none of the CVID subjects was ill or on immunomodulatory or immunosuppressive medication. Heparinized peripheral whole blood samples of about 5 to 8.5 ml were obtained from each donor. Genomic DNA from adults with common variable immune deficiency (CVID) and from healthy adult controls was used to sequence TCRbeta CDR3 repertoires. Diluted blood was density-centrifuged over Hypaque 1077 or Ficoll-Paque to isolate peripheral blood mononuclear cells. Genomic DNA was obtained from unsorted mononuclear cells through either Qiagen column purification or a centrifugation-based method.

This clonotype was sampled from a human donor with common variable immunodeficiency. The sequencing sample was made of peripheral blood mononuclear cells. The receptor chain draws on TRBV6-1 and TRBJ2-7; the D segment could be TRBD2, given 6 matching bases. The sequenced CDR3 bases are TGTGCCAGCAGTGAACGGGGGTTCAGCTCCTACGAG. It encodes CASSERGFSSYE. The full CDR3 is CASSERGFSSYEQYF.